The 17 T cell receptor beta chains below all came from one sample that was sequenced in a study of blood T cell repertoires in COVID-19. Generated by immunoSEQ multiplex PCR, the TCRdb table keeps only in-frame clones and is missing some. The data show over 200,000 clones, around nine tenths seen once. Input material: peripheral blood. These receptors all come from a man aged 35-49 years who had recovered from COVID-19.

The rearrangement joins TRBV30 to TRBJ2-3; 8 bases align to TRBD1. V was clipped by 0 bases and J by 5 bases; unmatched bases: 4. Germline loops: CDR1 GTSNPN, CDR2 SVGIG (reference sequence). The CDR3 has 14 residues. The CDR3 DNA reads TGTGCCTGGAGTGTGGGACAGGCGGAAGATACGCAGTATTTT. Residues: CAWSVGQAEDTQYF.

The V call is TRBV25-1, the J call TRBJ2-5; 8 bases align to TRBD2. Losses at the gene ends were 0 bases for V and 9 bases for J; bases not matched to a gene: 12. From germline, CDR1 is MGHDK and CDR2 SYGVNS. The CDR3 totals 16 residues. CDR3 sequence reads: CASSEYGLAGLRAQYF. CDR3 in DNA: TGTGCCAGCAGTGAATATGGACTAGCAGGGCTCAGGGCCCAGTACTTC.

The V and J genes are TRBV19 and TRBJ1-5, with a weak D call TRBD1 (6 bases). V lost 4 bases to trimming and J lost 4 bases, with 14 bases between them. CDR1 is LNHDA, CDR2 SQIVND, per germline (reference sequence). The CDR3 consists of 15 residues. CDR3 nucleotides: TGTGCCAGTAGTAGCTACCGGGACAAAAATCAGCCCCAGCATTTT. Its protein product is CASSSYRDKNQPQHF.

J is TRBJ2-5 and V is TRBV19, with D perhaps TRBD2 (7 bases). This CDR3 is built from 16 residues. Trimming took 3 bases from V and 1 from J, leaving 15 bases between them. Germline values: CDR1 LNHDA, CDR2 SQIVND (reference sequence). CDR3 coding DNA: TGTGCCAGTAGTATCGGGACGGGGGGCCCCCAAGAGACCCAGTACTTC. This translates into CASSIGTGGPQETQYF.

This clone was observed a single time. The rearrangement joins TRBV3-1 (or the pseudogene TRBV3-2) to TRBJ2-3; a possible D gene is TRBD1 (6 bases). Trimming shortened V by 4 bases and J by 1 base, and 12 bases separated the two germline ends. The CDR3 has 15 residues. From germline, CDR1 is LGHDT and CDR2 YNNKEL (reference sequence). CDR3 region: CASSPVGGGTDTQYF. In DNA form, the CDR3 reads TGTGCCAGCAGCCCCGTAGGGGGAGGCACAGATACGCAGTATTTT.

There are a few counts of this clone. The chain recombines TRBV19 with TRBJ1-2; the match to TRBD1 covers 9 bases. The CDR3 has 13 residues. V was pared by 10 bases and J by 6 bases, with 9 bases of the junction left unmatched. CDR1 and CDR2 from the germline V gene are LNHDA and SQIVND (reference sequence). CDR3 region: CATTGTGKNGYTF. The CDR3 DNA reads TGTGCCACTACCGGGACAGGGAAGAATGGCTACACCTTC.

This clone was recorded once. The chain joins TRBV6-5 to TRBJ2-1; D call uncertain. Germline V gene sequence: CDR1 MNHEY, CDR2 SVGAGI. V shed 6 bases and J shed 10 bases, with 13 bases lying between them. This CDR3 is built from 12 residues. The CDR3 reads CASSQASWEQFF. CDR3 coding DNA: TGTGCCAGCAGCCAAGCCTCTTGGGAGCAGTTCTTC.

The rearrangement joins TRBV7-9 to TRBJ2-2; D is undetermined. This CDR3 spans 15 amino acids. The germline V and J ends were trimmed by 6 bases and 3 bases, with 14 bases remaining between them. Germline assignment: CDR1 SEHNR and CDR2 FQNEAQ (reference sequence). The CDR3 DNA reads as TGTGCCAGCAGAACCTACTCGGCGGACACCGGGGAGCTGTTTTTT. This encodes CASRTYSADTGELFF.

DNA of the CDR3: TGTGCCAGCAGCCAAGGACTAGCGGATACGCAGTATTTT. This sequence encodes CASSQGLADTQYF. This sequence joins TRBV12-3 or TRBV12-4 and TRBJ2-3, with TRBD2 matching over 9 bases. The CDR3 loop spans 13 amino acids. The V and J ends lost 6 bases and 6 bases, in that order; junction bases with no gene match: 4.

The DNA of the CDR3 is TGTGCCAGCTGGACTAGCGGGATCTACAATGAGCAGTTCTTC. This gives the protein CASWTSGIYNEQFF. The V gene is TRBV6-5, the J gene TRBJ2-1; 12 bases are shared with TRBD2. The CDR3 runs 14 residues. V dropped 8 bases and J dropped 3; count of bases not matched to a gene: 2. Germline assignment: CDR1 MNHEY and CDR2 SVGAGI.

This clone came up a few times. The genes are TRBV7-8 and TRBJ2-1, with 8 bases lining up with TRBD2. After removal of 5 bases from V and 6 bases from J, the junction contained 18 bases not matched to a gene. The CDR3 is 18 amino acids. Germline CDR1 SGHVS, CDR2 FQNEAQ. This chain's CDR3 is CASSRTSGQGLGGNEQFF. CDR3 nucleotides: TGTGCCAGCAGCAGAACTAGCGGCCAAGGACTAGGGGGCAATGAGCAGTTCTTC. Looking up the rest from reference TRBV7-8 and TRBJ2-1 gives the full variable domain: GAGVSQSPRYKVAKRGQDVALRCDPISGHVSLFWYQQALGQGPEFLTYFQNEAQLDKSGLPSDRFFAERPEGSVSTLKIQRTQQEDSAVYLCASSRTSGQGLGGNEQFFGPGTRLTVL.

This clone was seen a handful of times. V gene TRBV24-1 combines with J gene TRBJ2-3; no clear D gene. The CDR3 is 14 residues long. From germline, CDR1 is KGHDR and CDR2 SFDVKD. V was cut by 4 bases and J by 7 bases, with 14 bases left in between. In DNA, the CDR3 is TGTGCCACCAGTGACTTTCCGGATGGGCATACGCAGTATTTT. It specifies CATSDFPDGHTQYF.

The rearrangement links TRBV7-9 to TRBJ1-3, with D perhaps matching TRBD1 (6 bases). Deletions cut 8 bases from V and 0 bases from J, with 11 bases between. Germline loops: CDR1 SEHNR, CDR2 FQNEAQ (reference sequence). The CDR3 spans 14 residues. The CDR3 nucleotides read TGTGCCAGCGTCCAGGGGAACTCTGGAAACACCATATATTTT. Translating gives CASVQGNSGNTIYF.

The rearrangement uses TRBV11-2 and TRBJ1-5; 7 bases fit TRBD1. With V trimmed by 1 base and J by 7 bases, 4 bases remained unmatched. This CDR3 comprises 14 residues. Germline V lookup: CDR1 SGHAT, CDR2 FQNNGV. This chain's CDR3 is CASSLVGGRQPQHF. The CDR3 DNA is TGTGCCAGCAGCTTAGTAGGGGGCCGACAGCCCCAGCATTTT.

The rearrangement uses TRBV5-8 and TRBJ2-1; 7 nucleotides align to TRBD1. Trimming removed 4 bases from V and 6 bases from J; junction bases left unmatched: 7. The CDR3 has 14 residues. CDR1 is SGHTS, CDR2 YDEGEE, per germline. The CDR3: CASSLGRTGNEQFF. Here the CDR3 DNA reads TGTGCCAGCAGCCTCGGCCGGACAGGCAATGAGCAGTTCTTC.

This clone occurred a few times. The chain is built from TRBV19 and TRBJ1-2, with D perhaps matching TRBD1 (5 bases). There are 11 residues in the CDR3. In germline, CDR1 is LNHDA, CDR2 SQIVND (reference sequence). Between the trimmed V and J ends, which lost 10 bases and 4 bases, there was a span of 10 bases. CDR3 protein: CATDGGYGYTF. CDR3 DNA sequence: TGTGCCACCGACGGGGGCTATGGCTACACCTTC.

The chain couples TRBV4-1 to TRBJ2-5, with D hard to call. Per the germline V gene, CDR1 is MGHRA and CDR2 is YSYEKL. The length of the CDR3 is 14 residues. The V end was cut by 1 base, the J end by 3 bases, with 9 bases between. In nucleotides, the CDR3 is TGCGCCAGCAGCCAAGTGGTACAGAAAGAGACCCAGTACTTC. It codes for CASSQVVQKETQYF.